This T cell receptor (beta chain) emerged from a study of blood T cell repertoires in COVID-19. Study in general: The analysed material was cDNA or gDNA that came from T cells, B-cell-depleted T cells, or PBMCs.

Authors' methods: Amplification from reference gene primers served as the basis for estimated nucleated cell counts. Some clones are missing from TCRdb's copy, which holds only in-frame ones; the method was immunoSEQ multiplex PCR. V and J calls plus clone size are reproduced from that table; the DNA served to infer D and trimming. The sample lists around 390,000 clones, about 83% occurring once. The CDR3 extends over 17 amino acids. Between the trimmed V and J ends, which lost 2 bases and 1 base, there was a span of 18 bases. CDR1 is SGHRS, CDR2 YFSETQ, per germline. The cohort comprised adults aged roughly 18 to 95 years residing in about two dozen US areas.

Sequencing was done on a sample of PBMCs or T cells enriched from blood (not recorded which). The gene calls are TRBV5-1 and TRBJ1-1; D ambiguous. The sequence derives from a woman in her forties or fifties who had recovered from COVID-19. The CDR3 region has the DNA TGCGCCAGCAGCTTCTCTACGCTCGGTGGGAGGAACACTGAAGCTTTCTTT. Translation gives CASSFSTLGGRNTEAFF.